This TCR beta chain was observed in a study of cytomegalovirus exposure and HLA in healthy donors. Remarks on this clone: Its antigen is unknown.

Study results and limitations: A later analysis reported that several of the most significant clusters appeared to be linked to common viral pathogens, among them Epstein-Barr virus. Among TCR sequences, most were rare, though some public TCRs appeared in many donors.

This PCR relied on a set of 60 Vbeta primers and 13 Jbeta primers. Libraries were prepared by immunoSEQ multiplex PCR; TCRdb keeps only in-frame clonotypes and omits some of them. The table lists 150,000 to 200,000 clones, around 80% of them singletons. V gave up 4 bases and J gave up 6 bases, with 16 bases separating them. Per the germline V gene, CDR1 is SGHVS and CDR2 is FNYEAQ. The CDR3 has 15 amino acids. The chain has TRBV7-6 and TRBJ1-5; D is perhaps TRBD1 (6 bases). This receptor was identified in a female donor in good health and CMV-seronegative. Sequencing input: PBMCs. The chain's CDR3 is CASSSDPGTPQPQHF. DNA of the CDR3: TGTGCCAGCAGCTCGGACCCAGGGACACCTCAGCCCCAGCATTTT.